Reported below is one TCR beta chain. Original handling: How many nucleated cells were present was estimated from reference gene primer amplification. The method was immunoSEQ multiplex PCR; TCRdb's version includes in-frame clones alone and lacks a portion of them. That table gives V, J and clone size, and the DNA gave D and trimming. The table shows over 60,000 clones, with about 92% occurring only once. These data originate in a study of blood T cell repertoires in COVID-19. Study-wide background: COVID-19 samples from acute and convalescent phases originated in the United States, Italy and Spain. T cells, B-cell-depleted T cells, or PBMCs supplied cDNA or gDNA.

Looked up from germline, CDR1 is SQVTM and CDR2 is ANQGSEA. CDR3 size: 13 residues. The V and J ends lost 3 bases and 0 bases respectively, with 8 bases between them. The V gene is TRBV29-1, the J gene TRBJ1-1; D gene ambiguous. The receptor was isolated from a man aged 55 to 70 with acute or convalescent COVID-19. The sample consisted of peripheral blood. The CDR3 DNA sequence: TGCAGCGTTGACCTTATTTTGAACACTGAAGCTTTCTTT. This codes for CSVDLILNTEAFF.